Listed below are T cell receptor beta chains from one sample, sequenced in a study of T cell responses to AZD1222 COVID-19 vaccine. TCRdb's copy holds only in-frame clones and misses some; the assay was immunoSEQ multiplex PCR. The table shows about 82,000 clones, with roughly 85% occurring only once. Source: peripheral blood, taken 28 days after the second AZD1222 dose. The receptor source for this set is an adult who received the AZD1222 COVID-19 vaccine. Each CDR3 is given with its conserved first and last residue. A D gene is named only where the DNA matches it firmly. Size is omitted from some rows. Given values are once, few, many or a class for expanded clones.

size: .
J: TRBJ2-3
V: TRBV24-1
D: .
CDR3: CATSDLRDSFNTDTQYF
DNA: TGTGCCACCAGTGATTTGAGGGACTCATTCAACACAGATACGCAGTATTTT

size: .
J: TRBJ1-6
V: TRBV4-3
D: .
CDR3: CASSPNGGDSSPLHF
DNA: TGCGCCAGCAGCCCGAACGGAGGGGATTCGTCACCCCTCCACTTT

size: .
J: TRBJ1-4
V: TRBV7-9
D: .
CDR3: CASSPVQGSNEKLFF
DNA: TGTGCCAGCAGCCCCGTCCAGGGATCTAATGAAAAACTGTTTTTT

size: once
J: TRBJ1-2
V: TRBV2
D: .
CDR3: CASSDNELKRGYTF
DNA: TGTGCCAGCAGTGACAACGAACTCAAGAGGGGCTACACCTTC

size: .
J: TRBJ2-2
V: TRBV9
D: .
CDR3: CASSPSGGPGELFF
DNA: TGTGCCAGCAGCCCCTCCGGGGGGCCCGGGGAGCTGTTTTTT

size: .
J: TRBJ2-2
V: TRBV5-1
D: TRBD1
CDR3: CASSDGGQGISGELFF
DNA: TGCGCCAGCAGCGACGGGGGACAGGGTATATCCGGGGAGCTGTTTTTT

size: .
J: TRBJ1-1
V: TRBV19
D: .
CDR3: CASSTDTGLAFF
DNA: TGTGCCAGTAGTACTGATACAGGGTTAGCTTTCTTT

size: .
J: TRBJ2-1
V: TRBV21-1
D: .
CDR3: CASSKTRGWYNEQFF
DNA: TGTGCCAGCAGCAAAACCAGGGGATGGTACAATGAGCAGTTCTTC

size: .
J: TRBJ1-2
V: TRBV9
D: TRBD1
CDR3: CASSEGTGEYGYTF
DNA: TGTGCCAGCAGCGAGGGGACAGGGGAGTATGGCTACACCTTC

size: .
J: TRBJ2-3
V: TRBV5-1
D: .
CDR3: CASSFRGRGGTDTQYF
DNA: TGCGCCAGCAGCTTCAGGGGCAGGGGCGGCACAGATACGCAGTATTTT

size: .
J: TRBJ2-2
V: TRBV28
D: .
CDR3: CASSLISQDTGELFF
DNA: TGTGCCAGCAGTCTTATTAGCCAAGACACCGGGGAGCTGTTTTTT

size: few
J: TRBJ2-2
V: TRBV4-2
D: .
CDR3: CASSLFMSRGATGELFF
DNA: TGTGCCAGCAGCCTTTTCATGAGTCGGGGGGCCACCGGGGAGCTGTTTTTT

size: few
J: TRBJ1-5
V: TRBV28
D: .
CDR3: CASSLRGAGGYSNQPQHF
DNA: TGTGCCAGCAGCCTGCGGGGGGCTGGGGGGTATAGCAATCAGCCCCAGCATTTT

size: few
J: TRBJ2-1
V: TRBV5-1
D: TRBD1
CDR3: CASSLGGTGNHEQFF
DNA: TGCGCCAGCAGCTTGGGGGGGACAGGGAACCATGAGCAGTTCTTC

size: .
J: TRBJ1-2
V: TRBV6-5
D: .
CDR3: CASSYSAGANGYTF
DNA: TGTGCCAGCAGTTACTCCGCGGGGGCTAACGGCTACACCTTC

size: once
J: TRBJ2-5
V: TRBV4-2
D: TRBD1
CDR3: CASSQDWGQRETQYF
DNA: TGTGCCAGCAGCCAAGATTGGGGACAGAGAGAGACCCAGTACTTC

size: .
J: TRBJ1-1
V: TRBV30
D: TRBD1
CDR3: CAWAPGTGGFTEAFF
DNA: TGTGCCTGGGCCCCCGGGACAGGGGGGTTCACTGAAGCTTTCTTT

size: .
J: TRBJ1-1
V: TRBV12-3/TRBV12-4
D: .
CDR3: CASSGTFEAFF
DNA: TGTGCCAGCAGCGGCACCTTCGAAGCTTTCTTT

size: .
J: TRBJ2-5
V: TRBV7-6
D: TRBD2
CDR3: CASSLTASGGFQETQYF
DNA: TGTGCCAGCAGCTTAACGGCTAGCGGGGGTTTCCAAGAGACCCAGTACTTC

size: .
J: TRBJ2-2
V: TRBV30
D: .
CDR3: CAWRVGADTGELFF
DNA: TGTGCCTGGAGGGTAGGGGCTGACACCGGGGAGCTGTTTTTT

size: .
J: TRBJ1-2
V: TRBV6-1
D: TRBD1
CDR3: CASSDDRGGYGYTF
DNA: TGTGCCAGCAGTGACGACAGGGGTGGCTATGGCTACACCTTC

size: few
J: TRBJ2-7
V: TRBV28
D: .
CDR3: CASSSFNQGWNEQYF
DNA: TGTGCCAGCAGTTCATTCAATCAGGGATGGAACGAGCAGTACTTC

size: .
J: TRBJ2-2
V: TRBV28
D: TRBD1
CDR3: CASRQGAGELFF
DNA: TGTGCCAGCAGACAGGGGGCCGGGGAGCTGTTTTTT

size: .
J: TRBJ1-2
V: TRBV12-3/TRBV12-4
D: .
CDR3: CASSFSANYGYTF
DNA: TGTGCCAGCAGTTTCTCTGCTAACTATGGCTACACCTTC

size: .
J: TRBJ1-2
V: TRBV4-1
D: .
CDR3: CASSQGEQSNYGYTF
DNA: TGCGCCAGCAGCCAAGGGGAACAGTCGAACTATGGCTACACCTTC

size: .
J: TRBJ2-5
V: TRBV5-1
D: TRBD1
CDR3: CASSQGARETQYF
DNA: TGCGCCAGCAGCCAGGGGGCGCGAGAGACCCAGTACTTC